This TCR beta chain derives from a study of blood T cells in healthy people across ages. Overall study results and limits: Diversity estimated from one million T cells was considered an underestimate. Donor CMV status was unknown, possibly confounding expanded clonotype changes.

PBMCs numbering at least 7 million were isolated per sample. Points on this clonotype: Its target is unknown.

Alongside a J-beta primer mix, a sample-barcoded 5' primer served in a second PCR lasting about 7 to 11 cycles. A tag from a template-switch adaptor with 12 random nucleotides marked each cDNA molecule. One entry per CDR3 protein results from TCRdb running MiXCR on the 5' RACE reads. The table shows about 1.4 million distinct CDR3 sequences, with approximately 59% occurring only once. The sequenced material came from blood. The TCR originated in a man aged 18 to 29 in good health.

The CDR3 DNA reads as TGCAGCGTTGAGTTCGGGGACAGGGGCTACGAGCAGTACTTC. Amino acids: CSVEFGDRGYEQYF. The genes are TRBV29-1 and TRBJ2-7; TRBD1 matches at 10 bases. The V gene end was trimmed by 3 bases and the J gene end by 3 bases; junction bases not matched to a gene: 5. This CDR3 contains 14 residues. Per germline, CDR1 SQVTM and CDR2 ANQGSEA.